This is a list of T cell receptor beta chains from one sample in a study of blood T cell repertoires in COVID-19. TCRdb keeps only in-frame clones here, not all; method: immunoSEQ multiplex PCR. This sample has tens of thousands of clones, with about 88% found just once. The sequenced sample was PBMCs or T cells enriched from blood (not recorded which). The receptors were sampled from a woman aged 50 to 65 who had recovered from COVID-19. The CDR3 runs from the conserved cysteine through the conserved F or W. Fields, in order: J gene, D gene, V gene, clone size, CDR3 protein, CDR3 DNA. The D gene is left open where the match is weak. Size values are once, few and many counts, or a class for expanded clones, and some rows have none.

>TRBJ2-2|NA|TRBV15|NA
CATSRGRPPNTGELFF
TGTGCCACCAGCAGAGGGAGGCCTCCGAACACCGGGGAGCTGTTTTTT
>TRBJ1-2|TRBD1|TRBV19|few
CASTSLWTGDGYTF
TGTGCCAGTACCTCCCTTTGGACAGGGGATGGCTACACCTTC
>TRBJ1-1|NA|TRBV6-6|NA
CASFSETVNTEAFF
TGTGCCAGCTTTTCGGAGACAGTGAACACTGAAGCTTTCTTT
>TRBJ1-1|NA|TRBV6-5|NA
CASRANTEAFF
TGTGCCAGCAGGGCCAACACTGAAGCTTTCTTT
>TRBJ2-2|NA|TRBV24-1|NA
CATSDLGSRTQNTGELFF
TGTGCCACCAGTGATTTGGGGAGCAGAACCCAGAACACCGGGGAGCTGTTTTTT
>TRBJ1-2|TRBD1|TRBV5-5|NA
CASSLAPDRVLDGYTF
TGTGCCAGCAGCTTGGCCCCGGACAGGGTTTTGGATGGCTACACCTTC
>TRBJ2-7|TRBD2|TRBV5-4|NA
CASSPRGGVINEQYF
TGTGCCAGCAGCCCTCGGGGAGGGGTGATCAACGAGCAGTACTTC
>TRBJ1-4|NA|TRBV11-2|NA
CASRRVGFGEKLFF
TGTGCCAGCAGGAGGGTGGGTTTCGGTGAAAAACTGTTTTTT
>TRBJ2-3|TRBD2|TRBV5-1|NA
CASSLGGSGSTDTQYF
TGCGCCAGCAGCTTGGGGGGTAGCGGGAGCACAGATACGCAGTATTTT
>TRBJ2-1|NA|TRBV11-1|once
CASSTSLGLRNNEQFF
TGTGCCAGCAGCACCTCCTTAGGACTACGCAATAATGAGCAGTTCTTC